This is a list of T cell receptor beta chains from one sample in a study of control samples from healthy donors and cancer patients. Generated by immunoSEQ multiplex PCR, the TCRdb table keeps only in-frame clones and is missing some. The table shows 400,000 to 500,000 clones, with around 90% occurring only once. Source material: PBMCs. Source of these receptors: a man aged 40-49 years with head and neck cancer. Each CDR3 is given with its conserved first and last residue. D genes are given only for firm matches. Clone size is shown for a subset of rows, as once, few, many or a class of expanded clone.

J	V	D	size	DNA	CDR3
TRBJ1-2	TRBV4-1	-	-	TGCGCCAGCAGCCAAGAAAGGGGGATTAACTATGGCTACACCTTC	CASSQERGINYGYTF
TRBJ2-7	TRBV29-1	-	-	TGCAGCGTTGAAGAGAACACCCAGAGAGGGCAGTACTTC	CSVEENTQRGQYF
TRBJ1-3	TRBV5-4	-	-	TGTGCCAGCAGCTACGATAACGGACCCTTCTCTGGAAACACCATATATTTT	CASSYDNGPFSGNTIYF
TRBJ1-6	TRBV10-1	-	-	TGCGCCAGCAGACTAGCAGAAAATTCACCCCTCCACTTT	CASRLAENSPLHF
TRBJ2-7	TRBV28	-	-	TGTGCCAGCAGAAGGGGGGGCGAGCAGTACTTC	CASRRGGEQYF
TRBJ2-7	TRBV7-6	-	-	TGTGCCAGCAGCGAAGGGGTAGGACAGAGCTCCTACGAGCAGTACTTC	CASSEGVGQSSYEQYF
TRBJ2-1	TRBV3-1/TRBV3-2	-	-	TGTGCCAGCAGCCAACCTCCCGATGAGCAGTTCTTC	CASSQPPDEQFF
TRBJ2-1	TRBV6-5	-	-	TGTGCCAGCAGTCCCCAGACAGGGACTTCATATGAGCAGTTCTTC	CASSPQTGTSYEQFF
TRBJ1-1	TRBV2	TRBD1	-	TGTGCCAGCAGCTGGGACAGTGCCAGTACTGAAGCTTTCTTT	CASSWDSASTEAFF
TRBJ2-1	TRBV27	TRBD2	-	TGTGCCAGCAGCCTCCGAATAGCGGGAGGGCCCGGTGAGCAGTTCTTC	CASSLRIAGGPGEQFF
TRBJ1-3	TRBV9	-	-	TGTGCCAGCAGCGTAGATCCCTGGGCCTCCGCTGGAAACACCATATATTTT	CASSVDPWASAGNTIYF
TRBJ1-1	TRBV7-8	TRBD1	-	TGTGCCAGCAGTCCGACAGGGGCGACTGAAGCTTTCTTT	CASSPTGATEAFF
TRBJ2-1	TRBV3-1/TRBV3-2	-	-	TGTGCCAGCAGCCACCGTCGGGGAAGTTCCTACAATGAGCAGTTCTTC	CASSHRRGSSYNEQFF
TRBJ1-6	TRBV5-8	-	once	TGTGCCAGCAGCCCGGGACGTTTCGGCTCACCCCTCCACTTT	CASSPGRFGSPLHF
TRBJ1-5	TRBV5-1	-	-	TGCGCCAGCAGCTTGGATGGGGGGTCTAATCAGCCCCAGCATTTT	CASSLDGGSNQPQHF
TRBJ1-4	TRBV6-5	-	-	TGTGCCAGCAGTTACGTGGGGCCGACCCATGAAAAACTGTTTTTT	CASSYVGPTHEKLFF
TRBJ2-3	TRBV6-2/TRBV6-3	TRBD2	-	TGTGCCAGCAGTTACCCGGGGGGAAACACAGATACGCAGTATTTT	CASSYPGGNTDTQYF
TRBJ1-1	TRBV6-5	-	-	TGTGCCAGCAGGCTTGGACTTATGGACACTGAAGCTTTCTTT	CASRLGLMDTEAFF